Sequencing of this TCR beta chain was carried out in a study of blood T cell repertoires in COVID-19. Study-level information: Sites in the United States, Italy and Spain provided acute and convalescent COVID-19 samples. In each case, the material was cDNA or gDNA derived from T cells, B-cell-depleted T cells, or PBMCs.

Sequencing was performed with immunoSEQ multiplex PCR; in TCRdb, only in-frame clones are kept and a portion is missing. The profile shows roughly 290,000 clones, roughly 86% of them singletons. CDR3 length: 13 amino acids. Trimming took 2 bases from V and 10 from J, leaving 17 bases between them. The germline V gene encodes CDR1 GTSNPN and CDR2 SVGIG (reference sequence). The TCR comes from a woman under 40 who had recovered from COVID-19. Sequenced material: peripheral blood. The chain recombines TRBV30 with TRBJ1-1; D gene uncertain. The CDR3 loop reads CAWSLSPVEGAFF. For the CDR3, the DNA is TGTGCCTGGAGTTTAAGCCCAGTTGAGGGAGCTTTCTTT.